This T cell receptor (beta chain) was captured in a study of synovial regulatory T cells in juvenile arthritis. Study as a whole: One patient received methotrexate plus infliximab; one lacked treatment information. Findings and limits, study-wide: Inflammation-associated Treg cells in blood had less TCR diversity than the remaining blood Treg cells. Largely private between patients, iaTreg TCR repertoires showed partial overlap with synovial Teff and blood CPL repertoires.

Per the germline V gene, CDR1 is KGHSH and CDR2 is LQKENI. The CDR3 is 15 residues long. DNA was not recorded. Regarding this clone: Antigen: not known.

Median disease duration was 7 years, range 0.2-19.1. Assay: immunoSEQ multiplex PCR; the TCRdb copy retains only in-frame clones and omits some. The repertoire table contains under 8,000 clones. This rearrangement joins TRBV18 to TRBJ1-4; no DNA is available, so the TRBD1 call from TCRdb remains unchecked. Input material: Treg cells from blood. The subset here: remaining (HLA-DR-negative) circulating blood Treg cells. The TCR comes from a donor younger than 30 with juvenile idiopathic arthritis. CDR3 protein: CASSRGTATNEKLFF.